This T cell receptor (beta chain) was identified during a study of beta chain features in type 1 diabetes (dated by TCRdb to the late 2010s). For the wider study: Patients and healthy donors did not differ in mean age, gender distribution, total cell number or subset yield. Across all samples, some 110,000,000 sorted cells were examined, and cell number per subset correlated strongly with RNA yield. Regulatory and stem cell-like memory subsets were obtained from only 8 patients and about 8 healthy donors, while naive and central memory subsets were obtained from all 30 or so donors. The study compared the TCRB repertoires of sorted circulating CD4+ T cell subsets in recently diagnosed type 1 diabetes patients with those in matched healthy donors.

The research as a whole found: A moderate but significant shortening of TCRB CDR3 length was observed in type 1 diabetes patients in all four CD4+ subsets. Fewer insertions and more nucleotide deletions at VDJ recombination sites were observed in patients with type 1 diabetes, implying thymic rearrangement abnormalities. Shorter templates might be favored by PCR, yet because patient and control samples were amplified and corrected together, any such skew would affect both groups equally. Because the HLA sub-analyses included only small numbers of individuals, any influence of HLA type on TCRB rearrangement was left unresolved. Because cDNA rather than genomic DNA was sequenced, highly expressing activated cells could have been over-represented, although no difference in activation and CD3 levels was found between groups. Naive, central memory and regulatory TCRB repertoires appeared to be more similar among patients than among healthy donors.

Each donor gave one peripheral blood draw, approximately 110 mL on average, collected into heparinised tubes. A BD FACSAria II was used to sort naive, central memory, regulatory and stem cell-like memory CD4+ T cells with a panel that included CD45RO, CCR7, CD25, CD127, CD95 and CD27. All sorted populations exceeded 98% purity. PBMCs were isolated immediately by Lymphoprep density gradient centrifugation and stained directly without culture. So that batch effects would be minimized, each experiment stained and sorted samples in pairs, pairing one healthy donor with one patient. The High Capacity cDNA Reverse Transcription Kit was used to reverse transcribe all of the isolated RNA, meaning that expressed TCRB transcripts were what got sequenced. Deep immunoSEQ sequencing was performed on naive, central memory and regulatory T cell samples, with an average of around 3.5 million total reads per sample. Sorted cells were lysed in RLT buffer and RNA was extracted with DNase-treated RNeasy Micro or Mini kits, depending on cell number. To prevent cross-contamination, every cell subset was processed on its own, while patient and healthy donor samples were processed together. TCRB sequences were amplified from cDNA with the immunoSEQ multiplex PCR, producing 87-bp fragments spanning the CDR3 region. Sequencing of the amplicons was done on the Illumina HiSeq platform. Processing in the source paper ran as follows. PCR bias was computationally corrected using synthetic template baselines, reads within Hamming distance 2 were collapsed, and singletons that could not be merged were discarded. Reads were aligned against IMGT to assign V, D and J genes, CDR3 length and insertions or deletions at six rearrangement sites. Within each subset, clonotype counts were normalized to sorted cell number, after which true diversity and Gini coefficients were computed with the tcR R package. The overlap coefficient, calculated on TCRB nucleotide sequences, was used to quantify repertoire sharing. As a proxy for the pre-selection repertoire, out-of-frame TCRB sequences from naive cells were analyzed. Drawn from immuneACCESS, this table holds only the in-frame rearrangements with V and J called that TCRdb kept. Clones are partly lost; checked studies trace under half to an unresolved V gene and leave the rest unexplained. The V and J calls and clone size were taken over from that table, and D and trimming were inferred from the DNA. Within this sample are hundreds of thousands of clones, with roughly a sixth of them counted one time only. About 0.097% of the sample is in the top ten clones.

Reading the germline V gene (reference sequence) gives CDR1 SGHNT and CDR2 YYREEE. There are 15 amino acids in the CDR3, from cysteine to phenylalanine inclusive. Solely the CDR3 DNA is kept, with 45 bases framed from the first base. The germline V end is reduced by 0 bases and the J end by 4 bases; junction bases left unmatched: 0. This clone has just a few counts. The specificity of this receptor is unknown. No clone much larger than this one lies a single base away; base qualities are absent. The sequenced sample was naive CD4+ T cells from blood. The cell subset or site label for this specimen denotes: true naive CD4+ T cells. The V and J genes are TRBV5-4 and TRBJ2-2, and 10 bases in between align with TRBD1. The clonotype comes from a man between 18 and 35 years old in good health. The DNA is TGTGCCAGCAGCTTGGGGACAGGGGGCACCGGGGAGCTGTTTTTT. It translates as CASSLGTGGTGELFF. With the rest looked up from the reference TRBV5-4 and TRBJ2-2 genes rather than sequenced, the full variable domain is ETGVTQSPTHLIKTRGQQVTLRCSSQSGHNTVSWYQQALGQGPQFIFQYYREEENGRGNFPPRFSGLQFPNYSSELNVNALELDDSALYLCASSLGTGGTGELFFGEGSRLTVL.